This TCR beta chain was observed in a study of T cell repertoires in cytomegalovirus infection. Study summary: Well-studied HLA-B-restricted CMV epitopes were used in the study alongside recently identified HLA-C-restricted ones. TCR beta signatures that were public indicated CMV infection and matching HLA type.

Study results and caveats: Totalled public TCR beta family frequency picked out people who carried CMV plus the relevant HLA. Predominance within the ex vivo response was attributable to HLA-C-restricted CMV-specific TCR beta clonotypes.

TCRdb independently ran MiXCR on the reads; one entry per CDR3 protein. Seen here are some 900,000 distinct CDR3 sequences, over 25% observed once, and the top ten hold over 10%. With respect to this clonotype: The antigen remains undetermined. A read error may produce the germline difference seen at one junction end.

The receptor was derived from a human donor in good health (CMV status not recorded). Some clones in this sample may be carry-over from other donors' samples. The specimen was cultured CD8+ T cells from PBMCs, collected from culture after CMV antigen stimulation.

CDR3 nucleotide sequence: TGTGCCGGCAGCTTGGAGGGGCAGGGCACAGATACGCAGTATTTT. As protein: CAGSLEGQGTDTQYF. V and J are TRBV5-5 and TRBJ2-3; possibly TRBD2 for D (6 bases). The length of the CDR3 is 15 residues. The germline CDR1 and CDR2 sequences are SGHKS and YYEKEE (reference sequence).